These 27 T cell receptor beta chains originate from one sample sequenced in a study of blood T cell repertoires in COVID-19. Libraries were prepared by immunoSEQ multiplex PCR; TCRdb keeps only in-frame clonotypes and omits some of them. The data show over 250,000 clones, around 84% seen once. Input material: PBMCs or T cells enriched from blood (not recorded which). The receptors were gathered from a man aged 25 to 45 with acute COVID-19.

A word on this clone: In the same sample, other DNA sequences code for this CDR3. V usage is TRBV6-5 and J usage is TRBJ1-2, with TRBD1 as a possible D gene (6 bases). Germline CDR1 is MNHEY and CDR2 is SVGAGI. Deletions cut 0 bases from V and 5 bases from J, with 7 bases between. This CDR3 region has 13 residues. The CDR3 region is CASSYSTGYGYTF. The CDR3 DNA follows: TGTGCCAGCAGTTACTCCACAGGGTATGGCTACACCTTC.

V and J are TRBV6-5 and TRBJ2-3; 10 bases are a match to TRBD2. Germline V gene sequence: CDR1 MNHEY, CDR2 SVGAGI. The CDR3 extends over 15 amino acids. The J segment lost 6 bases and the V segment lost 8 bases, leaving 11 bases of the junction unmatched. In DNA, the CDR3 is TGTGCCAGCGGGGAGGGAGCGGGAGGGCCGGATACGCAGTATTTT. Translation: CASGEGAGGPDTQYF.

This clone was detected once. The V and J genes are TRBV5-8 and TRBJ1-1; the D is unclear. CDR1 and CDR2 from the germline V gene are SGHTS and YDEGEE. This CDR3 is built from 13 residues. The V gene lost 1 base and the J gene lost 1 base, with 5 bases spanning the gap. In nucleotides, the CDR3 is TGTGCCAGCAGCTTGCGGGGGAACACTGAAGCTTTCTTT. Translating gives CASSLRGNTEAFF. The full variable domain, completed using reference TRBV5-8 and TRBJ1-1, is EAGVTQSPTHLIKTRGQQATLRCSPISGHTSVYWYQQALGLGLQFLLWYDEGEERNRGNFPPRFSGRQFPNYSSELNVNALELEDSALYLCASSLRGNTEAFFGQGTRLTVV.

The chain carries TRBV30 and TRBJ1-5, with TRBD1 identical over 7 bases. After removal of 2 bases from V and 6 bases from J, the junction contained 7 bases not matched to a gene. This CDR3 contains 14 residues. CDR1 is GTSNPN and CDR2 is SVGIG in the germline V gene (reference sequence). The CDR3 reads CAWSQKRGPQPQHF. The CDR3 DNA sequence: TGTGCCTGGAGTCAGAAGAGGGGGCCTCAGCCCCAGCATTTT.

The chain uses TRBV25-1 and TRBJ1-2; 7 positions match TRBD1. Germline CDR1 reads MGHDK; CDR2 reads SYGVNS. With 3 bases clipped from V and 5 bases from J, the junction kept 12 bases outside the gene matches. The CDR3 length is 16 residues. The chain's CDR3 is CASSDSIRSTGYGYTF. The CDR3 region has the DNA TGTGCCAGCAGTGATTCTATACGATCGACAGGGTATGGCTACACCTTC.

The V and J genes are TRBV2 and TRBJ1-1; D is unresolved. V lost 2 bases, J lost 3 bases, and 10 bases lay in between. Looked up from germline, CDR1 is SNHLY and CDR2 is FYNNEI. CDR3 length: 14 residues. CDR3 amino acids: CASSETLRDTEAFF. In DNA, the CDR3 is TGTGCCAGCAGTGAAACTCTTCGGGACACTGAAGCTTTCTTT. The complete variable domain, with remaining parts taken from reference TRBV2 and TRBJ1-1, reads EPEVTQTPSHQVTQMGQEVILRCVPISNHLYFYWYRQILGQKVEFLVSFYNNEISEKSEIFDDQFSVERPDGSNFTLKIRSTKLEDSAMYFCASSETLRDTEAFFGQGTRLTVV.

Regarding this clone: Different DNA sequences within this sample yield the same CDR3. This chain uses TRBV20-1 with TRBJ2-3, with D uncertain. Germline CDR1 DFQATT, CDR2 SNEGSKA (reference sequence). The CDR3 has 11 residues. V lost 5 bases and J 2 bases, leaving 5 bases between the germline ends. The CDR3 nucleotides are TGCAGTGCTCTACCCACAGATACGCAGTATTTT. Amino acids: CSALPTDTQYF.

This clone is a singleton in its sample. The rearrangement links TRBV18 to TRBJ2-2; 8 bases fit TRBD2. Germline loops: CDR1 KGHSH, CDR2 LQKENI. The CDR3 has 17 amino acids. Trimming at V came to 1 base and at J to 5 bases, leaving 9 bases not matched to a gene. CDR3: CASSPLSAGGQTGELFF. CDR3 DNA sequence: TGTGCCAGCTCACCACTTTCGGCGGGGGGACAAACCGGGGAGCTGTTTTTT. The variable domain in full, completed from reference TRBV18 and TRBJ2-2, reads NAGVMQNPRHLVRRRGQEARLRCSPMKGHSHVYWYRQLPEEGLKFMVYLQKENIIDESGMPKERFSAEFPKEGPSILRIQQVVRGDSAAYFCASSPLSAGGQTGELFFGEGSRLTVL.

This clone was detected only once. The V and J genes are TRBV6-1 and TRBJ2-3; tentatively, D is TRBD2 (7 bases). V was trimmed by 2 bases and J by 4 bases, leaving 13 bases between them. CDR1 and CDR2 (germline): MNHNS, SASEGT. This CDR3 has 15 residues. The CDR3: CASSERGGGSDTQYF. CDR3 nucleotides: TGTGCCAGCAGTGAAAGGGGGGGAGGGTCAGATACGCAGTATTTT.

This chain connects TRBV18 to TRBJ2-6; 10 bases match TRBD1. The CDR3 has 22 residues. Germline V gene lookup returns CDR1 KGHSH and CDR2 LQKENI. V trimming: 6 bases; J trimming: 0 bases; junction bases outside the gene matches: 20. CDR3 nucleotide sequence: TGTGCCAGCTCTAACCAGCGGGGACAGGGGTTTGGGGTTACCTCTGGGGCCAACGTCCTGACTTTC. Translated, it gives CASSNQRGQGFGVTSGANVLTF. Together with reference TRBV18 and TRBJ2-6, the CDR3 gives the full variable domain: NAGVMQNPRHLVRRRGQEARLRCSPMKGHSHVYWYRQLPEEGLKFMVYLQKENIIDESGMPKERFSAEFPKEGPSILRIQQVVRGDSAAYFCASSNQRGQGFGVTSGANVLTFGAGSRLTVL.

This rearrangement joins TRBV2 to TRBJ1-5, with 9 bases aligning to TRBD1. The junction had 5 bases not matched to a gene; V was cut back by 5 bases and J by 6 bases. The CDR3 totals 14 residues. In germline, CDR1 is SNHLY, CDR2 FYNNEI. CDR3 sequence (DNA): TGTGCCAGCAGTCTACAGGGGGCAGGTCAGCCCCAGCATTTT. Translation: CASSLQGAGQPQHF.

The V gene is TRBV6-4, the J gene TRBJ2-7; TRBD1 might be the D (6 bases). The ends were cut back, 10 bases at V and 5 bases at J, with 15 bases in the middle. The CDR3 sequence is 12 residues long. The germline CDR1 and CDR2 sequences are MRHNA and SNTAGT. CDR3 loop: CATRGLGHEQYV. For the CDR3, the DNA is TGTGCCACCAGGGGTTTGGGGCACGAGCAGTACGTC.

The chain carries TRBV6-5 and TRBJ2-1; 11 nucleotides line up with TRBD2. Germline-derived CDR1 and CDR2 are MNHEY and SVGAGI. This CDR3 spans 15 amino acids. The ends lost 6 bases at V and 7 bases at J; junction bases unmatched: 8. The CDR3 sequence: CASSQLAGDQNEQFF. For the CDR3, the DNA is TGTGCCAGCAGCCAACTAGCGGGAGATCAAAATGAGCAGTTCTTC.

The rearrangement links TRBV19 to TRBJ2-7, with 8 bases that match TRBD1. Germline values: CDR1 LNHDA, CDR2 SQIVND (reference sequence). This CDR3 region has 15 residues. With V trimmed by 1 base and J by 3 bases, 5 bases remained unmatched. For the CDR3, the DNA is TGTGCCAGTAGTATAGGCCCACAGGGGGTCTACGAGCAGTACGTC. It yields the protein CASSIGPQGVYEQYV.

This chain uses TRBV5-6 with TRBJ2-1; tentatively, D is TRBD1 (7 bases). V dropped 3 bases and J dropped 10 bases, with 23 bases sitting between them. Per germline, CDR1 SGHDT and CDR2 YYEEEE. This CDR3 contains 16 residues. The CDR3 DNA is TGTGCCAGCAGCTGGGGTCGGGGGTCCCTACAGGGGGAGCAGTTCTTC. It is translated as CASSWGRGSLQGEQFF.

V usage is TRBV9 and J usage is TRBJ2-3; D might be TRBD1 (5 bases). The V and J ends lost 1 base and 4 bases respectively, with 7 bases between them. From germline, CDR1 is SGDLS and CDR2 YYNGEE. The CDR3 covers 13 residues. As DNA, the CDR3 is TGTGCCAGCAGCGTACGACAGTCAGATACGCAGTATTTT. Amino acid sequence: CASSVRQSDTQYF.

The table lists this clone with many counts. The chain carries TRBV5-1 and TRBJ2-1; TRBD2 matches 12 bases. Germline CDR1 SGHRS, CDR2 YFSETQ. The CDR3 has 15 amino acids. Losses at the gene ends were 7 bases for V and 0 bases for J; bases not matched to a gene: 2. In nucleotides, the CDR3 is TGCGCCAGCGAGACTAGCGGGAGCTCCTACAATGAGCAGTTCTTC. Translating it yields CASETSGSSYNEQFF.

This chain joins TRBV11-2 and TRBJ2-1; D is possibly TRBD1 (6 bases). Germline V CDR1 and CDR2: SGHAT, FQNNGV. Trimming pared 1 base from V and 10 bases from J, leaving 17 bases between. The CDR3 spans 15 residues. CDR3 coding DNA: TGTGCCAGCAGCTTAGTTGGGGGCTTTGTCGAAGAGCAGTTCTTC. It specifies CASSLVGGFVEEQFF.

A single count supports this clone. The V and J genes are TRBV27 and TRBJ2-3, with 9 bases that match TRBD2. J was trimmed by 2 bases and V by 4 bases; bases with no gene match: 7. In germline, CDR1 is MNHEY, CDR2 SMNVEV (reference sequence). The CDR3 is 16 amino acids. Here the CDR3 DNA reads TGTGCCAGCAGTTCCCCAGCGGGGGGCCCCACAGATACGCAGTATTTT. Translating gives CASSSPAGGPTDTQYF.

This clone has only one observation. The genes are TRBV7-6 and TRBJ2-1; TRBD2 matches 10 bases. Germline values: CDR1 SGHVS, CDR2 FNYEAQ. V was pared by 5 bases and J by 9 bases, with 16 bases of the junction left unmatched. CDR3 size: 17 residues. This CDR3 reads CASSPGVGLAVEGEQFF. Written as DNA, the CDR3 is TGTGCCAGCAGCCCCGGGGTAGGACTAGCGGTGGAGGGTGAGCAGTTCTTC.

This clone showed up just a few times. V gene TRBV7-6 combines with J gene TRBJ2-1, with TRBD1 matching over 7 bases. This CDR3 is built from 16 residues. Trimming at V came to 5 bases and at J to 9 bases, leaving 16 bases not matched to a gene. Germline loops: CDR1 SGHVS, CDR2 FNYEAQ. This chain's CDR3 is CASSPNSGQVSAEQFF. The CDR3 coding sequence is TGTGCCAGCAGCCCAAATTCAGGACAGGTTTCCGCTGAGCAGTTCTTC.

This chain connects TRBV7-6 to TRBJ1-2, with TRBD1 matching over 8 bases. The germline V gene encodes CDR1 SGHVS and CDR2 FNYEAQ. The junction had 7 bases not matched to a gene; V was cut back by 2 bases and J by 8 bases. The CDR3 extends over 14 amino acids. The CDR3 here is CASSLYDRGSGYTF. In nucleotides, the CDR3 is TGTGCCAGCAGCTTATACGACAGGGGTTCCGGCTACACCTTC. The entire variable domain, with the rest obtained from reference TRBV7-6 and TRBJ1-2, is as follows: GAGVSQSPRYKVTKRGQDVALRCDPISGHVSLYWYRQALGQGPEFLTYFNYEAQQDKSGLPNDRFSAERPEGSISTLTIQRTEQRDSAMYRCASSLYDRGSGYTFGSGTRLTVV.

This chain uses TRBV19 with TRBJ2-5; tentatively, D is TRBD1 (6 bases). In germline, CDR1 is LNHDA, CDR2 SQIVND (reference sequence). V was trimmed by 6 bases and J by 5 bases, leaving 13 bases between them. The CDR3 totals 13 residues. The CDR3 region is CASRATGSETQYF. The CDR3 DNA sequence: TGTGCCAGTAGAGCCACAGGGTCCGAGACCCAGTACTTC.

The V and J genes are TRBV5-1 and TRBJ2-5; D gene unclear. The germline V gene has CDR1 SGHRS and CDR2 YFSETQ. V was clipped by 9 bases and J by 6 bases, with 12 bases between them. The CDR3 has 11 amino acids. CDR3 DNA: TGCGCCAATCTCGAGGCGAAGACCCAGTACTTC. This encodes CANLEAKTQYF.

V is TRBV28 and J is TRBJ1-4; D is unresolved. Trimming shortened V by 6 bases and J by 5 bases, and 10 bases separated the two germline ends. CDR3 length equals 13 residues. Germline values: CDR1 MDHEN, CDR2 SYDVKM. DNA for the CDR3: TGTGCCAGCAGCCTCACAGTGAATGAAAAACTGTTTTTT. Translation gives CASSLTVNEKLFF.

This clone was seen a single time. The V call is TRBV19, the J call TRBJ1-1, with 9 bases fitting TRBD1. This CDR3 contains 14 residues. The V gene end was trimmed by 7 bases and the J gene end by 1 base; junction bases not matched to a gene: 4. Per germline, CDR1 LNHDA and CDR2 SQIVND (reference sequence). This chain's CDR3 is CASTLTGGNTEAFF. CDR3 in DNA: TGTGCCAGTACCCTGACAGGGGGGAACACTGAAGCTTTCTTT.

The CDR3 here is CASSPTGGVQPQHF. In DNA, the CDR3 is TGTGCCAGCAGTCCAACAGGGGGCGTACAGCCCCAGCATTTT. V usage is TRBV7-9 and J usage is TRBJ1-5, with TRBD1 matching over 9 bases. CDR1 is SEHNR, CDR2 FQNEAQ, per germline (reference sequence). Trimming cost V 6 bases and J 7 bases; bases outside gene matches: 7. The CDR3 consists of 14 residues.